This passage covers 15 T cell receptor beta chains from one sample sequenced in a study of cytomegalovirus exposure and HLA in healthy donors. The PCR was carried out with 60 Vbeta primers and 13 Jbeta primers. Only in-frame clones appear in the TCRdb table, and some are missing; sequencing was by immunoSEQ multiplex PCR. The sample lists some 110,000 clones, about four fifths occurring once. Material for sequencing was PBMCs. These receptors all come from a woman younger than 30 in good health and CMV-seropositive.

This clone appeared a few times. The chain employs TRBV5-1 and TRBJ2-7; 8 bases map to TRBD2. CDR1 and CDR2 from the germline V gene are SGHRS and YFSETQ. With 0 bases clipped from V and 2 bases from J, the junction kept 4 bases outside the gene matches. The CDR3 is 15 amino acids. The CDR3 DNA sequence: TGCGCCAGCAGCTTGGCGGGTAGCGGGACCTACGAGCAGTACTTC. Its protein is CASSLAGSGTYEQYF.

The rearrangement links TRBV10-3 to TRBJ2-1, with TRBD1 matching 10 bases. There are 16 residues in the CDR3. The junction had 7 bases not matched to a gene; V was cut back by 6 bases and J by 2 bases. The V gene's germline CDR1 is ENHRY and CDR2 SYGVKD. The chain's CDR3 is CAIRDRDRGTYNEQFF. CDR3 nucleotides: TGTGCCATCAGGGACCGGGACAGGGGAACCTACAATGAGCAGTTCTTC.

The rearrangement uses TRBV6-5 and TRBJ1-6; D not certain. Trimming shortened V by 5 bases and J by 11 bases, and 13 bases separated the two germline ends. This CDR3 is built from 13 residues. Germline lookup yields CDR1 MNHEY and CDR2 SVGAGI. CDR3 nucleotide sequence: TGTGCCAGCAGTCCTTCGGGTGTGCCACCCCTCCACTTT. It specifies CASSPSGVPPLHF.

V usage is TRBV9 and J usage is TRBJ2-1, with 8 bases identical to TRBD2. V lost 0 bases to trimming and J lost 9 bases; unmatched junction nucleotides: 5. The CDR3 contains 14 residues. CDR1 and CDR2 from the germline V gene are SGDLS and YYNGEE. The CDR3 sequence is CASSVDPGGPEQFF. CDR3 DNA sequence: TGTGCCAGCAGCGTAGACCCGGGAGGGCCTGAGCAGTTCTTC.

This rearrangement joins TRBV5-1 to TRBJ1-2; 8 nucleotides align to TRBD1. The CDR3 has 18 residues. Germline V CDR1 and CDR2: SGHRS, YFSETQ. V was clipped by 1 base and J by 3 bases; unmatched bases: 14. Written as DNA, the CDR3 is TGCGCCAGCAGCTTGCGGTTCCCCGACAGGGGAGCGGACTATGGCTACACCTTC. Translated, it gives CASSLRFPDRGADYGYTF.

J is TRBJ2-5 and V is TRBV28, with D tentatively TRBD2 (6 bases). CDR1 and CDR2 from the germline V gene are MDHEN and SYDVKM. There are 14 residues in the CDR3. Trimming removed 3 bases from V and 2 bases from J, with 10 bases in between. The CDR3 nucleotides are TGTGCCAGCAGTTTTTATAGCGGACAAGAGACCCAGTACTTC. Translation gives CASSFYSGQETQYF.

The genes are TRBV4-1 and TRBJ2-5, with TRBD2 identical over 9 bases. The CDR3 consists of 16 residues. Germline V gene data show CDR1 as MGHRA and CDR2 as YSYEKL. The J segment lost 4 bases and the V segment lost 2 bases, leaving 8 bases of the junction unmatched. The CDR3 DNA is TGCGCCAGCAGCCAAACGAGCGGGAGGTGGCGAGAGACCCAGTACTTC. Translating it yields CASSQTSGRWRETQYF.

The V and J genes are TRBV15 and TRBJ2-5; D call uncertain. The CDR3 is 18 residues long. CDR1 LNHNV and CDR2 YYDKDF come from the germline V gene (reference sequence). V lost 1 base and J 1 base, leaving 19 bases between the germline ends. CDR3 nucleotide sequence: TGTGCCACCAGCAGAGTTTCCCCCTCACTCTTCACCCAAGAGACCCAGTACTTC. Translating gives CATSRVSPSLFTQETQYF.

V usage is TRBV25-1 and J usage is TRBJ1-1; 8 nucleotides line up with TRBD1. Germline-derived CDR1 and CDR2 are MGHDK and SYGVNS. The CDR3 extends over 13 amino acids. Trimming cost V 6 bases and J 5 bases; bases outside gene matches: 5. The CDR3 region is CASRGQEGTEAFF. Here the CDR3 DNA reads TGTGCCAGCAGGGGACAGGAGGGGACTGAAGCTTTCTTT.

The chain couples TRBV19 to TRBJ2-7, with 9 bases lining up with TRBD2. Trimming cost V 5 bases and J 2 bases; bases outside gene matches: 7. Germline V lookup: CDR1 LNHDA, CDR2 SQIVND (reference sequence). The CDR3 loop spans 15 amino acids. The CDR3 protein is CASSPSGAGAYEQYF. The DNA of the CDR3 is TGTGCCAGTAGTCCTAGCGGGGCGGGGGCCTACGAGCAGTACTTC.

This chain links TRBV5-1 with TRBJ2-7; 7 nucleotides match TRBD2. V shed 0 bases and J 7 bases; nucleotides not matched to a gene: 10. Germline V gene lookup returns CDR1 SGHRS and CDR2 YFSETQ. There are 15 residues in the CDR3. The CDR3 loop reads CASSLGGGSLVEQYF. The DNA for the CDR3 is TGCGCCAGCAGCTTGGGTGGCGGGAGTTTGGTTGAGCAGTACTTC.

The chain links TRBV5-1 to TRBJ2-1, with D tentatively TRBD2 (5 bases). Germline CDR1 and CDR2: SGHRS and YFSETQ. The CDR3 is 16 amino acids. The V gene lost 4 bases and the J gene lost 6 bases, with 20 bases spanning the gap. CDR3 sequence: CASSTALVLRSNEQFF. In DNA, the CDR3 is TGCGCCAGCAGCACAGCACTAGTCCTCCGCAGCAATGAGCAGTTCTTC. Variable domain in full (rest from reference TRBV5-1 and TRBJ2-1): KAGVTQTPRYLIKTRGQQVTLSCSPISGHRSVSWYQQTPGQGLQFLFEYFSETQRNKGNFPGRFSGRQFSNSRSEMNVSTLELGDSALYLCASSTALVLRSNEQFFGPGTRLTVL.

V is TRBV2 and J is TRBJ2-7, with 10 positions matching TRBD1. Germline CDR1 and CDR2: SNHLY and FYNNEI. The trim removed 6 bases at V and 2 bases at J, leaving 10 bases unmatched. CDR3 length: 16 residues. CDR3 in amino acids: CASSPLRDRGPYEQYF. As DNA, the CDR3 is TGTGCCAGCAGCCCTCTCCGGGACAGGGGCCCCTACGAGCAGTACTTC.

This chain links TRBV7-9 with TRBJ1-2; 7 bases are shared with TRBD1. After removal of 3 bases from V and 8 bases from J, the junction contained 9 bases not matched to a gene. CDR1 is SEHNR and CDR2 is FQNEAQ in the germline V gene (reference sequence). The CDR3 has 14 residues. This chain's CDR3 is CASSFPSTGRGYTF. In DNA, the CDR3 is TGTGCCAGCAGCTTCCCGTCGACAGGGCGAGGCTACACCTTC.

As regards this clone: Sequence at one end of the junction differs from germline and may be a read error. CDR3 amino acids: CASSPGLTGGQETQYF. In DNA, the CDR3 is TGTGCTAGCAGCCCCGGTCTGACGGGAGGACAAGAGACCCAGTACTTC. The chain combines TRBV7-7 with TRBJ2-5; 7 nucleotides line up with TRBD2. The CDR3 sequence is 16 residues long. Germline CDR1 reads SSHAT; CDR2 reads FNYEAQ (reference sequence).